This T cell receptor beta chain was sequenced in a study of shared clonotypes between healthy human individuals. Note on this clone: Its antigen is not known.

The authors ran the assay at deep level. Only in-frame clones appear in the TCRdb table, and some are missing; sequencing was by immunoSEQ multiplex PCR. The sample lists over 1.4 million clones, more than 95% occurring once. Regarding the study as a whole: Only blood was sampled, and tissue TCR repertoires likely differ from blood ones.

Germline loops: CDR1 GTSNPN, CDR2 SVGIG (reference sequence). The length of the CDR3 is 14 residues. Trimming left V 5 bases short and J 2 bases short, with 16 bases between. The sequencing input was naive CD4+ T cells sorted from blood. Sample subset: CD45RA+ positively selected. The rearrangement links TRBV30 to TRBJ2-7, with a tentative D call TRBD1 (6 bases). The source of this sequence is a man younger than 45 in good health. Written as DNA, the CDR3 is TGTGCCTGGCGCAACGTAGGGGGACCCTACGAGCAGTACTTC. It codes for CAWRNVGGPYEQYF.